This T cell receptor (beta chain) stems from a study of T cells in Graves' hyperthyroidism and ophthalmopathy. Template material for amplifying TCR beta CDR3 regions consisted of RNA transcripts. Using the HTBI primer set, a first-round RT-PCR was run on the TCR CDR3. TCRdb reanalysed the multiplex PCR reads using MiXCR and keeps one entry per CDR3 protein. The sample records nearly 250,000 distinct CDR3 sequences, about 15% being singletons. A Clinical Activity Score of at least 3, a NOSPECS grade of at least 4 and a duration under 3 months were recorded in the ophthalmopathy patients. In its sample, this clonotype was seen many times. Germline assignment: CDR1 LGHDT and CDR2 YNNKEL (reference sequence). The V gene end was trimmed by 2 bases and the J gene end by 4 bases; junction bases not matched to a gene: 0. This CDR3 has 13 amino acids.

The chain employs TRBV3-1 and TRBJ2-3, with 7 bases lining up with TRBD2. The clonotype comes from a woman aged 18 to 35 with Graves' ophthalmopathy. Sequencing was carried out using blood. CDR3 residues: CASSQRGADTQYF. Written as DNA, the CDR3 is TGTGCCAGCAGCCAACGGGGGGCAGATACGCAGTATTTT.